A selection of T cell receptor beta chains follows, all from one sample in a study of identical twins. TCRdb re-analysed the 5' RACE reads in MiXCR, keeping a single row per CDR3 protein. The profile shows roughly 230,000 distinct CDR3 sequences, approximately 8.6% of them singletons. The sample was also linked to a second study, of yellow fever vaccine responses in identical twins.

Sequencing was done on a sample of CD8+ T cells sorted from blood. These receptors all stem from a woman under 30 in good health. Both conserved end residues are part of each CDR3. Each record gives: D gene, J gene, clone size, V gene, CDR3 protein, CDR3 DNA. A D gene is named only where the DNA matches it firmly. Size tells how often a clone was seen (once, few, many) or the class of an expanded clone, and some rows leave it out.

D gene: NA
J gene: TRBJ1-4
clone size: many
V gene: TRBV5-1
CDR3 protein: CASSPRMIAPDGKLFF
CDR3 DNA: TGCGCCAGCAGCCCGCGCATGATAGCCCCGGATGGAAAACTGTTTTTT

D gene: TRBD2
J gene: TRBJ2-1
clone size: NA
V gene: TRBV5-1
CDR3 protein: CASSFLAGDYNERFF
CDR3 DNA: TGCGCCAGCAGCTTCCTAGCGGGAGACTACAATGAGCGGTTCTTC

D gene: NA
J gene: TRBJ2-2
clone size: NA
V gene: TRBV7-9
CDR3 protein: CASSSRGDGELFF
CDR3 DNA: TGTGCCAGCAGCTCCAGGGGGGACGGGGAGCTGTTTTTT

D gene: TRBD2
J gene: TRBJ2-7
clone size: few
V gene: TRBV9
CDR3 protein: CASSPSGGKGEQYF
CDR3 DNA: TGTGCCAGCAGCCCAAGCGGGGGAAAAGGAGAGCAGTACTTC

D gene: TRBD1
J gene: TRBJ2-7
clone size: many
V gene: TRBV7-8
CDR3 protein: CASSPEALPGQPFSYEQYF
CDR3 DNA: TGTGCCAGCAGCCCCGAAGCCCTACCGGGACAGCCATTCTCCTACGAGCAGTACTTC

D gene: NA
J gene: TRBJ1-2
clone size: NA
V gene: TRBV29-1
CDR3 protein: CSVAGDYGYTF
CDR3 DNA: TGCAGCGTTGCCGGGGACTATGGCTACACCTTC

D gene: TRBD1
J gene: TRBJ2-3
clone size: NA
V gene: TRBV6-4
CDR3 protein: CASSDSTGGADTQYF
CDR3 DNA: TGTGCCAGCAGTGACTCGACAGGGGGCGCAGATACGCAGTATTTT

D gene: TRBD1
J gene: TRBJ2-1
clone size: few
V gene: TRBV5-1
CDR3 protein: CASRTGTGDYNEQFF
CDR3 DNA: TGCGCCAGCAGAACCGGGACAGGGGACTACAATGAGCAGTTCTTC

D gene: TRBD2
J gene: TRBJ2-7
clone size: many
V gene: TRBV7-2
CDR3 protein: CASSLVSSGAYEQYF
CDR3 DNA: TGTGCCAGCAGCTTAGTGTCTAGCGGAGCTTACGAGCAGTACTTC

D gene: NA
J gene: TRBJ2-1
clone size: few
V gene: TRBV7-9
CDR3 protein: CASSSYPQGSYNEQFF
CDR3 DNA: TGTGCCAGCAGCTCCTATCCACAGGGCTCCTACAATGAGCAGTTCTTC

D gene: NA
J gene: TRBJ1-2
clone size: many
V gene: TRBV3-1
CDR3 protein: CASSQDPAGDHYGYTF
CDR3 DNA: TGTGCCAGCAGCCAAGATCCGGCAGGGGACCACTATGGCTACACCTTC

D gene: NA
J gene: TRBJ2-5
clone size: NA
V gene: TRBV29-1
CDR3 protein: CSVSLGTQYF
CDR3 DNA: TGCAGCGTTAGTCTAGGAACCCAGTACTTC

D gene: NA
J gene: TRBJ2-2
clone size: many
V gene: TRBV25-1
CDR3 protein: CASSEVGTGELFF
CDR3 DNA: TGTGCCAGCAGTGAAGTAGGCACCGGGGAGCTGTTTTTT

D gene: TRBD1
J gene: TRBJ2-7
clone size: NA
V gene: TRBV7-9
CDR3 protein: CASSLKRQGSYEQYF
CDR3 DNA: TGTGCCAGCAGCTTAAAGCGACAGGGTTCCTACGAGCAGTACTTC

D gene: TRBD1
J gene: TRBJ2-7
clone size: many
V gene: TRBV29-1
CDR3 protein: CSVGTGISYEQYF
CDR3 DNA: TGCAGCGTCGGGACAGGGATCTCCTACGAGCAGTACTTC

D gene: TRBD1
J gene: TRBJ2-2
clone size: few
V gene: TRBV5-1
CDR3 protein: CASSIRQGAGTGELFF
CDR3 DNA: TGCGCCAGCAGCATACGACAGGGGGCCGGAACCGGGGAGCTGTTTTTT

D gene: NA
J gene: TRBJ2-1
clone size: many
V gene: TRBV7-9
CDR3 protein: CASSLGPVSSYNEQFF
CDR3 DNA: TGTGCCAGCAGCTTAGGGCCTGTGAGCTCCTACAATGAGCAGTTCTTC

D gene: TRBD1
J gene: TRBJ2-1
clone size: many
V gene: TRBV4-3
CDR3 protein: CASSQGDRGYNEQFF
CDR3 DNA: TGCGCCAGCAGCCAAGGGGACAGGGGTTACAATGAGCAGTTCTTC